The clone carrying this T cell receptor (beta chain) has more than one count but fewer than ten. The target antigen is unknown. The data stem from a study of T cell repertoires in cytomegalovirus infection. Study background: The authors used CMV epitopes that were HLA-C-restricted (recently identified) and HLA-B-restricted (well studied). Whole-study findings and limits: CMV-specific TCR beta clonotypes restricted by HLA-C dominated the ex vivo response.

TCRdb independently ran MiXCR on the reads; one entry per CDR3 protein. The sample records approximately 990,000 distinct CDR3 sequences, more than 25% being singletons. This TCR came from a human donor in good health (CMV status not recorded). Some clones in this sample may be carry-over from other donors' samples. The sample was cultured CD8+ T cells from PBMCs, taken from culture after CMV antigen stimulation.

Written as DNA, the CDR3 is TGTGCCAGCAGCTTAGCGACTCTACCATCTAGCGGGCGCACCGGGGAGCTGTTTTTT. It translates to CASSLATLPSSGRTGELFF. The J gene is TRBJ2-2, the V gene TRBV7-6; 8 bases agree with TRBD2. V shed 0 bases, J shed 4 bases, and the junction held 13 bases outside the gene matches. The CDR3 covers 19 residues. From germline, CDR1 is SGHVS and CDR2 FNYEAQ.